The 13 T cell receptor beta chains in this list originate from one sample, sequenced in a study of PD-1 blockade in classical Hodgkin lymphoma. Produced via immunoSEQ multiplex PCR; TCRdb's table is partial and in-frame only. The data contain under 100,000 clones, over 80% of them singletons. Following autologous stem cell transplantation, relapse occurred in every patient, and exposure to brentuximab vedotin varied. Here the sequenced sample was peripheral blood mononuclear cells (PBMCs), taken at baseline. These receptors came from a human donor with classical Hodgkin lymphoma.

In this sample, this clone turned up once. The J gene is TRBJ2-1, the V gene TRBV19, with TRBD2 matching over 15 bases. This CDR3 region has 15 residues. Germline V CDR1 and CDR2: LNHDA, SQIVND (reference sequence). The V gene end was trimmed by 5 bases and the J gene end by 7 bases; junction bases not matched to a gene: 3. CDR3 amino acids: CASSGGTSGRNEQFF. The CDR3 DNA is TGTGCCAGTAGTGGGGGGACTAGCGGGAGGAATGAGCAGTTCTTC. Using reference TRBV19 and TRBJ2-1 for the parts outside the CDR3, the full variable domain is DGGITQSPKYLFRKEGQNVTLSCEQNLNHDAMYWYRQDPGQGLRLIYYSQIVNDFQKGDIAEGYSVSREKKESFPLTVTSAQKNPTAFYLCASSGGTSGRNEQFFGPGTRLTVL.

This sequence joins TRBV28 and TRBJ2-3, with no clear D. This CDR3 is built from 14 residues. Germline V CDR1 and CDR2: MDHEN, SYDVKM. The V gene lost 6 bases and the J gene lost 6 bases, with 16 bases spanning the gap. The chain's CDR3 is CASRKSGVLDTQYF. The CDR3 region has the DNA TGTGCCAGCAGGAAATCCGGAGTCCTCGATACGCAGTATTTT.

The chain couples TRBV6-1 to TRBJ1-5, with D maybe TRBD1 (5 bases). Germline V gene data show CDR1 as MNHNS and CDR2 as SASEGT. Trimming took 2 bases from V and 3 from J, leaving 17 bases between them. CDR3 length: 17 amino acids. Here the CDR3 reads CASSEPRDRRSNQPQHF. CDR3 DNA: TGTGCCAGCAGTGAACCCCGGGACCGTCGGTCCAATCAGCCCCAGCATTTT.

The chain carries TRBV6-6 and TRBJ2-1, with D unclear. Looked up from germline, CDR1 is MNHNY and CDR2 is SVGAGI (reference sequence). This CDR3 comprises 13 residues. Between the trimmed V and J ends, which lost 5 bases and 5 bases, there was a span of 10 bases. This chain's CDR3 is CASSAILDNEQFF. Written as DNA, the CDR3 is TGTGCCAGCAGTGCTATTCTCGACAATGAGCAGTTCTTC.

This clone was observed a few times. CDR3 in amino acids: CASNRANTEAFF. As DNA, the CDR3 is TGTGCCAGCAACAGGGCCAACACTGAAGCTTTCTTT. The J gene is TRBJ1-1, the V gene TRBV18, with D perhaps matching TRBD1 (6 bases). The CDR3 length is 12 residues. V lost 8 bases to trimming and J lost 2 bases, with 9 bases between them. Germline CDR1 KGHSH, CDR2 LQKENI.

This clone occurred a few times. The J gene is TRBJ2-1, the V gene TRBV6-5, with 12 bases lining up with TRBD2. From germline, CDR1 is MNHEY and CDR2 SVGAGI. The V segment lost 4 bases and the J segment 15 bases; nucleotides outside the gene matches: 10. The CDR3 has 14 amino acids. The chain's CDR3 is CASSFLAGGQVAFF. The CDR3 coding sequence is TGTGCCAGCAGTTTCCTAGCGGGAGGGCAGGTTGCGTTCTTC.

CDR3 DNA sequence: TGTGCCAGCAGCCTACCTGGCCAGGTAGGACGAACCGGGGAGCTGTTTTTT. It codes for CASSLPGQVGRTGELFF. This chain joins TRBV7-3 and TRBJ2-2; D unclear. The germline gives CDR1 SGHTA, CDR2 FQGTGA. CDR3 length equals 17 residues. Trimming pared 5 bases from V and 5 bases from J, leaving 21 bases between.

CDR3 nucleotides: TGTGCCAGCAGTGCCCTGCGACCGAGCTCTGGGGCCAACGTCCTGACTTTC. Amino acids: CASSALRPSSGANVLTF. V gene TRBV6-1 combines with J gene TRBJ2-6; D is uncertain. V lost 4 bases and J lost 0, with 13 bases in between. The length of the CDR3 is 17 residues. CDR1 MNHNS and CDR2 SASEGT come from the germline V gene.

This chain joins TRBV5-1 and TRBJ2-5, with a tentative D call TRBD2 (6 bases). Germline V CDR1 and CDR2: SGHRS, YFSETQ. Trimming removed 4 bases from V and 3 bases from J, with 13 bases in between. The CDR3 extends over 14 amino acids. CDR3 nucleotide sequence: TGCGCCAGCAGCCCTCCTAGCGACGAAGAGACCCAGTACTTC. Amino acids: CASSPPSDEETQYF.

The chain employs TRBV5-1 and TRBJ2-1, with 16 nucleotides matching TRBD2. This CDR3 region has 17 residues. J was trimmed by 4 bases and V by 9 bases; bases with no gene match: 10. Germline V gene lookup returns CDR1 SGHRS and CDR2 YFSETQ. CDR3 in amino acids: CATRPGTSGRVYNEQFF. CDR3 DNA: TGCGCCACCCGTCCCGGGACTAGCGGGAGGGTATACAATGAGCAGTTCTTC.

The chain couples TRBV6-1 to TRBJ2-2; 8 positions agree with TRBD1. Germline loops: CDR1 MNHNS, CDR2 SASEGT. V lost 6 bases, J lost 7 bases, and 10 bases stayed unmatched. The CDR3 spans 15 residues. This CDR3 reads CASRETGAAGGELFF. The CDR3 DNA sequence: TGTGCCAGCAGGGAGACAGGGGCAGCGGGCGGGGAGCTGTTTTTT.

The CDR3 coding sequence is TGTGCCAGCAGCTTTGCTAGCGGGCAAGAGACCCAGTACTTC. As protein: CASSFASGQETQYF. This chain links TRBV7-2 with TRBJ2-5, with TRBD2 matching over 8 bases. This CDR3 region has 14 residues. CDR1 SGHTA and CDR2 FQGNSA come from the germline V gene. V was clipped by 3 bases and J by 2 bases; unmatched bases: 2.

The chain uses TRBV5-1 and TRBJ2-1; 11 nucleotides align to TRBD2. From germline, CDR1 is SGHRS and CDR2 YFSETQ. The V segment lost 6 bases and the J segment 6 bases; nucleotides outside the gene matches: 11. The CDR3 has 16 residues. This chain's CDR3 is CASTLLAGGPFNEQFF. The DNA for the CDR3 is TGCGCCAGCACCCTCTTAGCGGGAGGGCCCTTCAATGAGCAGTTCTTC.